The TCR beta chain under discussion was sequenced for a study of T cell repertoires in cytomegalovirus infection. Study-level information: Shared public TCR beta signatures pointed to both CMV infection and a matching HLA type.

General observations from the study: What dominated the ex vivo response were HLA-C-restricted CMV-specific TCR beta clonotypes.

This clonotype has a handful of counts. Its antigen is unknown. MiXCR, run by TCRdb on the reads, gives a single entry per CDR3 protein. The sample yields around 540,000 distinct CDR3 sequences, more than 30% seen once. From germline, CDR1 is LNHDA and CDR2 SQIVND (reference sequence). The germline V and J ends were trimmed by 3 bases and 1 base, with 12 bases remaining between them. The CDR3 covers 16 residues. The sequenced sample was cultured PBMCs, obtained from culture after CMV antigen stimulation. V gene TRBV19 combines with J gene TRBJ2-2; a possible D gene is TRBD2 (5 bases). This TCR came from a human donor in good health (CMV status not recorded). Some clones in this sample may be carry-over from other donors' samples. The CDR3 sequence: CASSMRAGQNTGELFF. CDR3 sequence (DNA): TGTGCCAGTAGTATGAGGGCAGGCCAGAACACCGGGGAGCTGTTTTTT.